This is a list of T cell receptor beta chains from one sample in a study of blood T cells in healthy people across ages. MiXCR was run by TCRdb on the 5' RACE reads, yielding one entry per CDR3 protein. The table records roughly 1.9 million distinct CDR3 sequences, about 39% of them present only once. The sample taken for sequencing was blood. The receptor set was obtained from a human donor in good health. The CDR3 runs from the conserved cysteine through the conserved F or W. Each record gives: D gene, V gene, clone size, J gene, CDR3 protein, CDR3 DNA. The D gene is left open where the match is weak. Where a row states a size, it is once, few, many or the class of an expanded clone; other rows omit it.

>-|TRBV12-3/TRBV12-4|few|TRBJ1-3
CASRDGGSSGNTIYF
TGTGCCAGCAGGGACGGTGGAAGCTCTGGAAACACCATATATTTT
>TRBD1|TRBV2|-|TRBJ2-1
CASSEYRGRNEQFF
TGTGCCAGCAGTGAATACAGGGGAAGGAATGAGCAGTTCTTC
>TRBD1|TRBV4-3|many|TRBJ2-7
CASSQAEGAVTEQYF
TGCGCCAGCAGCCAAGCAGAGGGGGCCGTAACCGAGCAGTACTTC
>-|TRBV7-2|-|TRBJ2-2
CASSFFGFPNTGELFF
TGTGCCAGCAGTTTCTTTGGTTTCCCGAACACCGGGGAGCTGTTTTTT
>TRBD1|TRBV4-1|few|TRBJ1-1
CASSQSGTGVREAFF
TGCGCCAGCAGCCAAAGTGGGACAGGGGTTCGAGAGGCTTTCTTT
>TRBD1|TRBV6-5|-|TRBJ2-7
CASRLGDRVPTEQYF
TGTGCCAGCAGGTTGGGCGACAGGGTCCCTACCGAGCAGTACTTC
>TRBD1|TRBV28|-|TRBJ1-2
CASRKSQGTSGYTF
TGTGCCAGCAGGAAATCACAGGGGACGTCTGGCTACACCTTC
>TRBD2|TRBV4-2|once|TRBJ2-2
CASSQDPGTSGVGGELFF
TGTGCCAGCAGCCAAGATCCCGGGACTAGCGGGGTTGGCGGGGAGCTGTTTTTT
>-|TRBV15|few|TRBJ1-1
CATSKSGETEAFF
TGTGCCACCAGCAAAAGCGGGGAAACTGAAGCTTTCTTT
>-|TRBV6-6|few|TRBJ2-7
CASSYSGEDSYEQYF
TGTGCCAGCAGTTACTCAGGTGAGGACAGCTACGAGCAGTACTTC
>-|TRBV5-1|once|TRBJ1-1
CASRPPDWNTEAFF
TGCGCCAGCAGACCCCCCGACTGGAACACTGAAGCTTTCTTT
>-|TRBV20-1|-|TRBJ1-5
CSASRDLSQPQHF
TGCAGTGCTAGTAGGGACCTCAGCCAGCCCCAGCATTTT
>-|TRBV20-1|-|TRBJ1-2
CSANPRDIYGYTF
TGCAGTGCTAACCCCCGGGACATATATGGCTACACCTTC
>-|TRBV10-3|few|TRBJ1-2
CASKTDGEWDGYTF
TGTGCCTCAAAGACGGATGGGGAATGGGATGGCTACACCTTC
>-|TRBV7-2|-|TRBJ2-1
CASSLVGGQFGGVEQFF
TGTGCCAGCAGCTTAGTAGGGGGACAGTTCGGGGGGGTTGAGCAGTTCTTC
>TRBD2|TRBV7-2|-|TRBJ2-7
CASSWGLAGAYEQYF
TGTGCCAGCAGCTGGGGACTAGCGGGAGCATACGAGCAGTACTTC
>TRBD2|TRBV7-3|many|TRBJ2-1
CASSLSGGVYNEQFF
TGTGCCAGCAGCCTAAGCGGGGGGGTTTACAATGAGCAGTTCTTC
>TRBD2|TRBV9|few|TRBJ2-3
CASSLAAVITDTQYF
TGTGCCAGCAGTCTAGCGGCCGTAATCACAGATACGCAGTATTTT
>-|TRBV29-1|few|TRBJ2-3
CSVVRQYTDTQYF
TGCAGCGTTGTTCGACAGTACACAGATACGCAGTATTTT
>TRBD1|TRBV20-1|many|TRBJ2-7
CSARDPLGQGDSYEQYF
TGCAGTGCTAGAGATCCCCTGGGACAGGGGGATTCCTACGAGCAGTACTTC
>-|TRBV12-3/TRBV12-4|-|TRBJ2-1
CASKYRSEQFF
TGTGCCAGCAAATACAGGAGTGAGCAGTTCTTC
>TRBD1|TRBV29-1|-|TRBJ1-1
CSVDTGDAEAFF
TGCAGCGTAGATACAGGGGATGCTGAAGCTTTCTTT
>-|TRBV6-5|-|TRBJ2-4
CAPHPLQYF
TGTGCACCCCACCCTCTTCAGTACTTC
>TRBD2|TRBV18|-|TRBJ2-1
CASSRGLAGGQNEQFF
TGTGCCAGCTCACGTGGACTAGCGGGGGGGCAGAATGAGCAGTTCTTC
>-|TRBV20-1|-|TRBJ1-2
CSARELPNYGYTF
TGCAGTGCTAGGGAACTCCCTAACTATGGCTACACCTTC
>-|TRBV4-3|-|TRBJ2-3
CASSQDDGADTQYF
TGCGCCAGCAGCCAAGATGATGGCGCAGATACGCAGTATTTT
>TRBD1|TRBV20-1|few|TRBJ1-1
CSASRQGVTEAFF
TGCAGTGCTAGCAGACAGGGGGTCACTGAAGCTTTCTTT
>-|TRBV20-1|few|TRBJ2-5
CSASSQLQETQYF
TGCAGTGCTAGCTCACAGCTCCAAGAGACCCAGTACTTC
>-|TRBV7-9|few|TRBJ2-1
CASGLFEGGNEQFF
TGTGCCAGCGGCTTATTTGAAGGGGGGAATGAGCAGTTCTTC
>TRBD2|TRBV7-9|-|TRBJ2-4
CASTSGAKNIQYF
TGTGCCAGCACTAGCGGTGCCAAAAACATTCAGTACTTC
>-|TRBV10-3|-|TRBJ2-5
CAHQGEGVQETQYF
TGTGCCCACCAGGGGGAGGGGGTCCAAGAGACCCAGTACTTC
>TRBD1|TRBV7-2|few|TRBJ2-7
CASSLGTGLFNEQYF
TGTGCCAGCAGCTTAGGGACAGGATTGTTCAACGAGCAGTACTTC
>TRBD2|TRBV11-1|few|TRBJ2-5
CASTSGGEETQYF
TGTGCCAGCACTAGCGGGGGAGAAGAGACCCAGTACTTC
>-|TRBV7-9|few|TRBJ2-5
CASSWRRGERQETQYF
TGTGCCAGCAGCTGGAGACGAGGAGAGCGTCAAGAGACCCAGTACTTC
>TRBD1|TRBV10-2|-|TRBJ1-6
CASSQKGANSPLHF
TGCGCCAGCAGCCAAAAGGGGGCTAATTCACCCCTCCACTTT
>TRBD2|TRBV12-3/TRBV12-4|-|TRBJ2-1
CASSIASGGAYNEQFF
TGTGCCAGCAGTATCGCTAGCGGGGGGGCCTACAATGAGCAGTTCTTC
>-|TRBV12-3/TRBV12-4|-|TRBJ1-1
CASSLGGGWSTEAFF
TGTGCCAGCAGTTTAGGGGGAGGATGGTCCACTGAAGCTTTCTTT
>-|TRBV27|few|TRBJ2-1
CASSLSLADRETQFF
TGTGCCAGCAGTTTATCGTTGGCGGATCGAGAGACCCAGTTCTTC
>-|TRBV27|-|TRBJ1-2
CASSFNAGDGYTF
TGTGCCAGCAGTTTTAATGCAGGCGATGGCTACACCTTC
>-|TRBV24-1|-|TRBJ2-1
CATSGGDSNQQFF
TGTGCCACCAGTGGAGGGGATTCCAATCAGCAGTTCTTC